This TCR beta chain was found in a study of T cells in localized non-small cell lung cancer. Study-wide results and limits: The appearance of a median approximately 60 of the top 100 tumor clones was seen in adjacent lung.

Points on this clone: Its antigen is not known.

TCRdb's copy holds only in-frame clones and misses some; the assay was immunoSEQ multiplex PCR. Counted here are 50,000 to 60,000 clones, around 87% occurring once; the ten biggest clones make up around 17%. The ends lost 8 bases at V and 4 bases at J; junction bases unmatched: 4. The CDR3 runs to 12 residues. The V gene's germline CDR1 is SGHAT and CDR2 FQNNGV. The TCR comes from a female donor with stage II lung adenocarcinoma. This chain uses TRBV11-2 with TRBJ1-2; 7 bases are a match to TRBD1. The sample consisted of PBMCs, taken before any cancer treatment. For the CDR3, the DNA is TGTGCCAGCGCCAGACAGGGCTATGGCTACACCTTC. Its protein product is CASARQGYGYTF.